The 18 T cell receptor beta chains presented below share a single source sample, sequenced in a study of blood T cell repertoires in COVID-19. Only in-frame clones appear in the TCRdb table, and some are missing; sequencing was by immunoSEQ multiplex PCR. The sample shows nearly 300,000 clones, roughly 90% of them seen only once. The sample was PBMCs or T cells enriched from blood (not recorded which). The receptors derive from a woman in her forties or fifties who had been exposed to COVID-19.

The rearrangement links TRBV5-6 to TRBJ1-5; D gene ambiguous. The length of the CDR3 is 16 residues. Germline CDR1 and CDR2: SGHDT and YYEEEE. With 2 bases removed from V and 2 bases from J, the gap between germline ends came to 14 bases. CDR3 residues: CASSFLDGGGNQPQHF. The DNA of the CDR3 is TGTGCCAGCAGCTTCCTCGACGGTGGAGGCAATCAGCCCCAGCATTTT.

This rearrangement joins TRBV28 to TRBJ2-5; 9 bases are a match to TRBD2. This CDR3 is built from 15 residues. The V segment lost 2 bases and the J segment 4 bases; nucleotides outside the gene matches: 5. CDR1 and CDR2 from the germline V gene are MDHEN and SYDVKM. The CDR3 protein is CASSLGAGGGETQYF. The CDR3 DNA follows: TGTGCCAGCAGTTTAGGAGCGGGGGGAGGAGAGACCCAGTACTTC.

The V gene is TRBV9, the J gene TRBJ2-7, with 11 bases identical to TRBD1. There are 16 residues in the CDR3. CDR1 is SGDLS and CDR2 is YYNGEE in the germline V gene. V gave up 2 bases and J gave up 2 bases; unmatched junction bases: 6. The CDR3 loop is CASSVYGTGGAYEQYF. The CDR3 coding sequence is TGTGCCAGCAGCGTTTACGGGACAGGGGGTGCCTACGAGCAGTACTTC.

The CDR3, as DNA: TGTGCTAGTGGTTTGGGACCCCCGGGACAGGTGGTTTTCGAGCAGTTCTTC. It encodes CASGLGPPGQVVFEQFF. The chain links TRBV12-5 to TRBJ2-1; 8 bases are shared with TRBD1. This CDR3 has 17 amino acids. Losses at the gene ends were 1 base for V and 10 bases for J; bases not matched to a gene: 15. Germline assignment: CDR1 LGHNT and CDR2 FRNRAP.

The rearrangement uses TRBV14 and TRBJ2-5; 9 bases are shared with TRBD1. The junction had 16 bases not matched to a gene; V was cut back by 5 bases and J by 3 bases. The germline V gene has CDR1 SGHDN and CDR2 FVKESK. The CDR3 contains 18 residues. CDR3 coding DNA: TGTGCCAGCAGCAGAAACAGGGGGCCATCGATCGAAAAAGAGACCCAGTACTTC. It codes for CASSRNRGPSIEKETQYF. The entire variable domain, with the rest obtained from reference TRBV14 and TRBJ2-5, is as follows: EAGVTQFPSHSVIEKGQTVTLRCDPISGHDNLYWYRRVMGKEIKFLLHFVKESKQDESGMPNNRFLAERTGGTYSTLKVQPAELEDSGVYFCASSRNRGPSIEKETQYFGPGTRLLVL.

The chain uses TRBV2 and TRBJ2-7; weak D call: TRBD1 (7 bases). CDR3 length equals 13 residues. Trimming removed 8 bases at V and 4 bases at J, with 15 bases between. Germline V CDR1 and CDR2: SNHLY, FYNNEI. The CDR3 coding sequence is TGTGCCAGCCACCGGGCGGGACAGTACGAGCAGTACTTC. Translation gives CASHRAGQYEQYF.

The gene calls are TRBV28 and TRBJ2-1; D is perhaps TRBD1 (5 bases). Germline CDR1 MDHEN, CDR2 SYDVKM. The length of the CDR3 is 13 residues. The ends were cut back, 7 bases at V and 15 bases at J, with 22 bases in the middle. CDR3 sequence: CASTSTVGPRGFF. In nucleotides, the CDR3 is TGTGCCAGCACCAGCACGGTAGGACCTAGGGGGTTCTTC.

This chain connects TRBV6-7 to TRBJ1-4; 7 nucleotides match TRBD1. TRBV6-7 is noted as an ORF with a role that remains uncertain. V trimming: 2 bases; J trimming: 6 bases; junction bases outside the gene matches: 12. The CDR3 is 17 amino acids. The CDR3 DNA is TGTGCCAGCAGTTACAGGGTCGGGAGGGGGCCAGATGAAAAACTGTTTTTT. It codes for CASSYRVGRGPDEKLFF.

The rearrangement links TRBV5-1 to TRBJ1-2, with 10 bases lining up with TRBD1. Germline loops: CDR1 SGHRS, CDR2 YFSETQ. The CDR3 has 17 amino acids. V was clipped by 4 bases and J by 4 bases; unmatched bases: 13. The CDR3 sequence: CASSVPGQGYTSYGYTF. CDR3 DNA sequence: TGCGCCAGCAGCGTACCGGGACAGGGGTATACGAGCTATGGCTACACCTTC.

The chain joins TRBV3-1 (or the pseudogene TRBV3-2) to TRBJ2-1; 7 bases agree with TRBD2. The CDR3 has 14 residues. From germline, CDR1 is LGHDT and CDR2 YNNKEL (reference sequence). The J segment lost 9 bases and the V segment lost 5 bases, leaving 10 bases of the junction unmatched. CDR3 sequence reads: CASSIQAGSVEQFF. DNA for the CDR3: TGTGCCAGCAGCATACAAGCGGGGTCCGTTGAGCAGTTCTTC.

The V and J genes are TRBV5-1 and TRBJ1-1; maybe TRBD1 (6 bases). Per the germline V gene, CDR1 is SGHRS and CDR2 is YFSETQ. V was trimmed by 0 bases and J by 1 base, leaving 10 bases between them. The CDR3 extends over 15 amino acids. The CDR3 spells CASSLVAGANTEAFF. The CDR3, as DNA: TGCGCCAGCAGCTTGGTAGCAGGGGCGAACACTGAAGCTTTCTTT.

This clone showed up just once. The CDR3 DNA follows: TGTGCCTGGAGACGAATCTTTTCGGGGAAAGATGGCTACACCTTC. Translated: CAWRRIFSGKDGYTF. The chain is built from TRBV30 and TRBJ1-2, with D uncertain. The CDR3 sequence is 15 residues long. V was clipped by 3 bases and J by 6 bases, with 20 bases between them. From germline, CDR1 is GTSNPN and CDR2 SVGIG (reference sequence).

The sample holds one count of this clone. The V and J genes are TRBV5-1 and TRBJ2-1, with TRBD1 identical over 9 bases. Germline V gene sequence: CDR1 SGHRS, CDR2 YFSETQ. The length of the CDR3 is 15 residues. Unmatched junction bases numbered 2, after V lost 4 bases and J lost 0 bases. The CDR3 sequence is CASSLTGGSYNEQFF. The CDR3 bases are TGCGCCAGCAGCCTGACAGGGGGCTCCTACAATGAGCAGTTCTTC.

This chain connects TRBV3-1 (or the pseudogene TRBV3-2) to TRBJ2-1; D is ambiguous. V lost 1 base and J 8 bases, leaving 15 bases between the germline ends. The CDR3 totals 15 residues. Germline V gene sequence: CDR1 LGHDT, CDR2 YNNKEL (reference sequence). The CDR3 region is CASSQGASKADEQFF. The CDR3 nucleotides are TGTGCCAGCAGCCAAGGTGCTAGTAAGGCGGATGAGCAGTTCTTC.

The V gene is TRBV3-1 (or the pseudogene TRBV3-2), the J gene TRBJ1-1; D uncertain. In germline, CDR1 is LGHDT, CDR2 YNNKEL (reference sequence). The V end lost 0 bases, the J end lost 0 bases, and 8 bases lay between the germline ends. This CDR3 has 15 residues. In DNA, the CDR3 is TGTGCCAGCAGCCAAGACGCGGATATGAACACTGAAGCTTTCTTT. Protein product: CASSQDADMNTEAFF.

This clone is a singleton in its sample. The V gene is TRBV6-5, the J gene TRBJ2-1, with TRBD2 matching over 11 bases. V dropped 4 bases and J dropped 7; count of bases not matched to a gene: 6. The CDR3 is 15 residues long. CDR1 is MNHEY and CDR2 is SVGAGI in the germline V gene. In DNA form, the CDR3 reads TGTGCCAGCAGTTGGGCTAGCGGGGGGAGAAATGAGCAGTTCTTC. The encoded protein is CASSWASGGRNEQFF.

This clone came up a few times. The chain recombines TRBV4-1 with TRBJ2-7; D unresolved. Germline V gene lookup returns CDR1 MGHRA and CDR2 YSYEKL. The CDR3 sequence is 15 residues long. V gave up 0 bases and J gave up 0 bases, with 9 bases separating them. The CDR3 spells CASSQEERSSYEQYF. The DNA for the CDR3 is TGCGCCAGCAGCCAAGAGGAACGGAGCTCCTACGAGCAGTACTTC.

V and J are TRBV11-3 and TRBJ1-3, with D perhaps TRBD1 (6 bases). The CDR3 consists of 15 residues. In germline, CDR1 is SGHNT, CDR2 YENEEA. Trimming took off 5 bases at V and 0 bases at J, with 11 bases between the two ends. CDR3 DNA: TGTGCCAGCAGCGCCACAGGGACCTCTGGAAACACCATATATTTT. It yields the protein CASSATGTSGNTIYF. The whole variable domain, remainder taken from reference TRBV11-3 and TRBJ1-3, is EAGVVQSPRYKIIEKKQPVAFWCNPISGHNTLYWYLQNLGQGPELLIRYENEEAVDDSQLPKDRFSAERLKGVDSTLKIQPAELGDSAVYLCASSATGTSGNTIYFGEGSWLTVV.